Shown below are 4 T cell receptor beta chains from a single sample sequenced in a study of blood T cell repertoires in COVID-19. TCRdb's copy holds only in-frame clones and misses some; the assay was immunoSEQ multiplex PCR. The table records 120,000 to 150,000 clones, around 84% of them present only once. Sequencing used peripheral blood. These receptors were collected from a woman between 55 and 75 years old with acute or convalescent COVID-19.

The rearrangement uses TRBV5-1 and TRBJ1-2; TRBD1 is a possible D gene (6 bases). Germline V gives CDR1 SGHRS, CDR2 YFSETQ. The CDR3 is 13 amino acids. V lost 0 bases to trimming and J lost 7 bases, with 10 bases between them. CDR3: CASSLATGVGYTF. The CDR3 coding sequence is TGCGCCAGCAGCTTGGCGACAGGAGTTGGCTACACCTTC.

The chain has TRBV14 and TRBJ1-2; TRBD1 agrees at 7 bases. Trimming at V came to 4 bases and at J to 4 bases, leaving 6 bases not matched to a gene. Germline-derived CDR1 and CDR2 are SGHDN and FVKESK. The CDR3 covers 14 residues. The CDR3 loop reads CASSPDRQGYGYTF. In nucleotides, the CDR3 is TGTGCCAGCAGCCCGGACAGGCAAGGCTATGGCTACACCTTC.

The V call is TRBV14, the J call TRBJ1-1; D perhaps matches TRBD1 (6 bases). V gave up 1 base and J gave up 5 bases, with 14 bases separating them. Germline assignment: CDR1 SGHDN and CDR2 FVKESK. The CDR3 consists of 15 residues. This chain's CDR3 is CASSQAHTGRTEAFF. CDR3 DNA sequence: TGTGCCAGCAGCCAAGCCCACACAGGGAGAACTGAAGCTTTCTTT.

This clone was detected only once. The rearrangement uses TRBV28 and TRBJ2-1; TRBD2 matches 9 bases. After removal of 3 bases from V and 7 bases from J, the junction contained 4 bases not matched to a gene. The CDR3 consists of 14 residues. Germline loops: CDR1 MDHEN, CDR2 SYDVKM. CDR3 nucleotides: TGTGCCAGCAGTTTTCTAGCGGGGATGAATGAGCAGTTCTTC. It is translated as CASSFLAGMNEQFF.